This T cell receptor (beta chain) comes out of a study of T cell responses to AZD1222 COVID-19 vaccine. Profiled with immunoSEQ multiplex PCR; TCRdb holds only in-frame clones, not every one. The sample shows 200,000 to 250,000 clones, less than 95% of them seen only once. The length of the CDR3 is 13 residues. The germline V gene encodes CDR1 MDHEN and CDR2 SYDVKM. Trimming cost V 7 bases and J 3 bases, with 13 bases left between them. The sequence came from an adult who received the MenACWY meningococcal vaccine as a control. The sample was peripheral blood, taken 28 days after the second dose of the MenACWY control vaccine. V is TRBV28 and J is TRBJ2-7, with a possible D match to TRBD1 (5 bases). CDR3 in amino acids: CASTAQDHYEQYF. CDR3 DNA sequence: TGTGCCAGCACCGCACAGGACCACTACGAGCAGTACTTC. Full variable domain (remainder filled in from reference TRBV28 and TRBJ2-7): DVKVTQSSRYLVKRTGEKVFLECVQDMDHENMFWYRQDPGLGLRLIYFSYDVKMKEKGDIPEGYSVSREKKERFSLILESASTNQTSMYLCASTAQDHYEQYFGPGTRLTVT.